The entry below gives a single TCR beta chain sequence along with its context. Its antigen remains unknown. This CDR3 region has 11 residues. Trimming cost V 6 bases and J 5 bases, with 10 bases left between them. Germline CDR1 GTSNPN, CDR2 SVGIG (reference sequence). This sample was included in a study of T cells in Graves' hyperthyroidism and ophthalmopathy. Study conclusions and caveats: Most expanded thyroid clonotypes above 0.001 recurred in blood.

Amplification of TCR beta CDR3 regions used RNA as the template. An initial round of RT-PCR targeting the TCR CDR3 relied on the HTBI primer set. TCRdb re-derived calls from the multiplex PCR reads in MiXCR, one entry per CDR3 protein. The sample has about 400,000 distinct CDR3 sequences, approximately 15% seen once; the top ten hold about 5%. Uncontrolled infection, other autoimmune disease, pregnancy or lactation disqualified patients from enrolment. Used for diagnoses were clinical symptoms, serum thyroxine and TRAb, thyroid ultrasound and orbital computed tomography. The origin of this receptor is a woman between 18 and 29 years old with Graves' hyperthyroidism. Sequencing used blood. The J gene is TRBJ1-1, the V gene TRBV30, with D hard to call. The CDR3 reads CACQTGTEAFF. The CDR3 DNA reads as TGTGCCTGCCAAACGGGTACTGAAGCTTTCTTT.